The rows below give T cell receptor beta chains drawn from one sample of a study of vaccination and CD4 T cells after COVID-19. TCRdb passed the PCR reads through MiXCR, listing each CDR3 protein once. The sample lists approximately 11,000 distinct CDR3 sequences, about 75% occurring once. Their antigen targets remain unknown. Sequencing was performed on CD4+ T cells from blood, cultured in vitro. The receptors derive from a human donor who had recovered from COVID-19. The CDR3 runs from the conserved cysteine through the conserved F or W. D genes are given only for firm matches. Where a row states a size, it is once, few, many or the class of an expanded clone; other rows omit it.

TRBJ1-1	few	TRBV28	-	CASTSNTEAFF	TGTGCCAGCACTAGTAACACTGAAGCTTTCTTT
TRBJ2-5	-	TRBV6-2/TRBV6-3	-	CATLPPGLLWETQYF	TGTGCCACGCTTCCACCGGGACTCCTTTGGGAGACCCAGTACTTC
TRBJ1-2	-	TRBV11-2	-	CASSLEGARGYTF	TGTGCCAGCAGCTTAGAGGGGGCGCGTGGCTACACCTTC
TRBJ2-7	few	TRBV6-2/TRBV6-3	-	CASSYFSYEQYF	TGTGCCAGCAGTTACTTTAGCTACGAGCAGTACTTC
TRBJ1-1	once	TRBV6-1	-	CASSAWGTEAFF	TGTGCCAGCAGTGCCTGGGGGACTGAAGCTTTCTTT
TRBJ2-7	-	TRBV20-1	-	CSAQSLEQYF	TGCAGTGCTCAAAGCCTAGAGCAGTACTTC
TRBJ1-5	-	TRBV28	-	CASRGGSQNQPQHF	TGTGCCAGCAGGGGCGGCAGCCAAAATCAGCCCCAGCATTTT
TRBJ2-7	-	TRBV6-5	-	CASSYSGVPYEQYF	TGTGCCAGCAGTTACTCGGGGGTACCCTACGAGCAGTACTTC
TRBJ2-7	-	TRBV3-1	-	CASSPQVGIYEQYF	TGTGCCAGCAGCCCACAGGTAGGGATCTACGAGCAGTACTTC
TRBJ1-5	few	TRBV7-2	-	CASSPRGGWQPQHF	TGTGCCAGCAGCCCCAGAGGAGGTTGGCAGCCCCAGCATTTT
TRBJ1-5	-	TRBV27	-	CASSFVVNQPQHF	TGTGCCAGCAGTTTTGTAGTCAATCAGCCCCAGCATTTT
TRBJ1-2	-	TRBV24-1	-	CATSDWSRNYGYTF	TGTGCCACCAGTGATTGGTCCCGAAACTATGGCTACACCTTC
TRBJ2-7	-	TRBV27	-	CASSPQGRLEQYF	TGTGCCAGCAGCCCACAGGGCCGTTTAGAGCAGTACTTC
TRBJ1-5	-	TRBV4-1	-	CASSQEGWQGNQPQHF	TGCGCCAGCAGCCAAGAGGGGTGGCAGGGCAATCAGCCCCAGCATTTT
TRBJ2-5	-	TRBV20-1	-	CSARGRIGTPGAPQYF	TGCAGTGCTAGGGGACGAATAGGGACTCCCGGGGCTCCCCAGTACTTC
TRBJ1-1	few	TRBV7-9	-	CASSLRGLNTEAFF	TGTGCCAGCAGCTTAAGGGGACTGAACACTGAAGCTTTCTTT
TRBJ1-1	few	TRBV20-1	-	CSAPGPRSAFF	TGCAGTGCCCCGGGTCCCAGGTCCGCTTTCTTT
TRBJ2-7	-	TRBV28	-	CASSSREQYF	TGTGCCAGCAGTTCCCGCGAGCAGTACTTC
TRBJ2-2	large	TRBV20-1	TRBD1	CSAKQGANTGELFF	TGCAGTGCTAAACAGGGGGCGAACACCGGGGAGCTGTTTTTT
TRBJ2-7	-	TRBV7-8	TRBD1	CASSLRQGSGYEQYF	TGTGCCAGCAGCTTGCGACAGGGATCGGGCTACGAGCAGTACTTC
TRBJ1-2	-	TRBV7-2	-	CASSLNLGQYGYTF	TGTGCCAGCAGCTTAAATTTAGGGCAGTATGGCTACACCTTC
TRBJ2-7	-	TRBV6-1	-	CASSHRTSSPSYEQYF	TGTGCCAGCAGCCACCGGACAAGCTCTCCCTCCTACGAGCAGTACTTC
TRBJ1-3	-	TRBV20-1	-	CSANQDRSGNTIYF	TGCAGTGCCAATCAAGACCGCTCTGGAAACACCATATATTTT
TRBJ2-7	-	TRBV10-3	-	CAISAGYEQYF	TGTGCCATCAGTGCAGGCTACGAGCAGTACTTC
TRBJ2-7	-	TRBV28	TRBD2	CASSFPPWGLAEGSSYEQYF	TGTGCCAGCAGTTTCCCCCCTTGGGGACTAGCGGAGGGGAGCTCCTACGAGCAGTACTTC
TRBJ1-5	-	TRBV28	-	CASRPPSEGQHF	TGTGCCAGCAGGCCCCCCTCCGAGGGCCAGCATTTT
TRBJ1-6	-	TRBV2	-	CASGDGLYNSPLHF	TGTGCCAGCGGGGACGGACTCTATAATTCACCCCTCCACTTT
TRBJ1-5	-	TRBV5-1	-	CASSRDSNQPQHF	TGCGCCAGCAGCCGGGACAGCAATCAGCCCCAGCATTTT
TRBJ1-2	-	TRBV20-1	-	CSAWTGFGGYTF	TGCAGTGCGTGGACGGGGTTCGGCGGCTACACCTTC
TRBJ2-3	-	TRBV15	-	CATSRDLSSAEMTDTQYF	TGTGCCACCAGCAGAGATCTCAGTTCGGCGGAAATGACAGATACGCAGTATTTT
TRBJ1-2	-	TRBV7-3	TRBD1	CASSLTGANNYGYTF	TGTGCCAGCAGCCTAACAGGGGCGAATAACTATGGCTACACCTTC
TRBJ1-1	-	TRBV20-1	-	CRTYGNTEAFF	TGCAGGACTTACGGGAACACTGAAGCTTTCTTT
TRBJ1-2	-	TRBV6-5	TRBD1	CASSYGNDRGRGGYTF	TGTGCCAGCAGTTACGGAAATGACAGGGGGCGCGGAGGCTACACCTTC
TRBJ1-6	-	TRBV20-1	-	CSATGRTYNSPLHF	TGCAGTGCTACGGGGAGGACCTATAATTCACCCCTCCACTTT
TRBJ1-2	-	TRBV20-1	-	CSVGGDSGYTF	TGCAGTGTAGGAGGGGACTCTGGCTACACCTTC
TRBJ2-7	-	TRBV20-1	-	CSASLRAGRYEQYF	TGCAGTGCTAGTTTGAGGGCGGGGAGGTACGAGCAGTACTTC
TRBJ1-5	medium-sized	TRBV6-1	TRBD1	CASHTGGGAWQPQHF	TGTGCCAGCCATACGGGAGGGGGCGCTTGGCAGCCCCAGCATTTT
TRBJ1-1	once	TRBV20-1	-	CSELFGLNTEAFF	TGCAGTGAACTCTTCGGCCTGAACACTGAAGCTTTCTTT
TRBJ1-1	once	TRBV6-2/TRBV6-3	-	CASSVTILGEAFF	TGTGCCAGCAGCGTAACCATACTTGGGGAAGCTTTCTTT
TRBJ1-5	-	TRBV7-2	-	CASSPRQGNQPQHF	TGTGCCAGCAGCCCCCGACAGGGCAATCAGCCCCAGCATTTT
TRBJ1-5	-	TRBV20-1	TRBD1	CSAHRQGRNQPQHF	TGCAGTGCGCACAGACAGGGGAGGAATCAGCCCCAGCATTTT
TRBJ1-2	-	TRBV20-1	-	CSAGAGDGYTF	TGCAGTGCCGGGGCGGGCGATGGCTACACCTTC
TRBJ2-7	-	TRBV7-2	TRBD2	CASSPRLAGLYEQYF	TGTGCCAGCAGCCCCAGACTAGCGGGGCTATACGAGCAGTACTTC
TRBJ1-1	-	TRBV6-1	TRBD1	CASSDRGNMNTEAFF	TGTGCCAGCAGCGACAGGGGGAACATGAACACTGAAGCTTTCTTT
TRBJ1-2	-	TRBV7-3	-	CASSLTANYGYTF	TGTGCCAGCAGCCTGACAGCTAACTATGGCTACACCTTC
TRBJ2-4	-	TRBV20-1	-	CSVPTGTKNIQYF	TGCAGTGTTCCAACAGGGACCAAAAACATTCAGTACTTC
TRBJ2-3	-	TRBV7-8	-	CASSLPRPSDKYF	TGTGCCAGCAGCTTACCCCGACCTTCGGATAAGTATTTT
TRBJ1-1	-	TRBV28	-	CASSLSLPLGLNTEAFF	TGTGCCAGCAGTTTATCCCTACCCTTGGGTTTGAACACTGAAGCTTTCTTT